These T cell receptor beta chains were read from a single sample in a study of CD8 T cells in Susac syndrome. MiXCR, applied by TCRdb to the immunoSEQ multiplex PCR reads, yields one record per CDR3 protein. Of hundreds of thousands of distinct CDR3 sequences in the sample, about 95% are singletons; the top ten hold over 0.15%. The sample comprised CD4+ T cells from PBMCs. These receptors were collected from a human donor with Susac syndrome. The CDR3 runs from the conserved cysteine through the conserved F or W.

CDR3	V	J
CASGLALHREPLDGANVLTF	TRBV12-5	TRBJ2-6
CASSPTGYSYNEQFF	TRBV12-3/TRBV12-4	TRBJ2-1
CSARAPGTDNSPLHF	TRBV20-1	TRBJ1-6
CSATERDTQYF	TRBV20-1	TRBJ2-3
CATSREGRETQYF	TRBV15	TRBJ2-5
CASSADRGDSNQPQHF	TRBV5-6	TRBJ1-5
CASSLSWGYEQYF	TRBV27	TRBJ2-7
CASSLVTANYGYTF	TRBV7-9	TRBJ1-2
CSAKGDSSYNSPLHF	TRBV20-1	TRBJ1-6
CASSYRVNTEAFF	TRBV6-2/TRBV6-3	TRBJ1-1
CSVGDLGTNEKLFF	TRBV29-1	TRBJ1-4
CASSTEVIGYEQYF	TRBV6-6	TRBJ2-7
CASSLNSRGQETQYF	TRBV11-2	TRBJ2-5
CASARDSISYNEQFF	TRBV5-4	TRBJ2-1
CASSFTGGTIYF	TRBV27	TRBJ1-3
CASTLTYLAYEQYF	TRBV7-8	TRBJ2-7
CASSLGPFTGELFF	TRBV7-2	TRBJ2-2
CATSSTQAGGETQYF	TRBV15	TRBJ2-5
CRGQDRGRVSVETEAFF	TRBV19	TRBJ1-1
CAWRQRTGGIDTQYF	TRBV30	TRBJ2-3
CASSGGVRGETQYF	TRBV9	TRBJ2-5
CASSPSGTNYNEQFF	TRBV5-1	TRBJ2-1
CSVERTGRGEKLFF	TRBV29-1	TRBJ1-4
CASSAPGTGSDTQYF	TRBV28	TRBJ2-3
CASSYPTWGLNTEAFF	TRBV6-2/TRBV6-3	TRBJ1-1